A selection of T cell receptor beta chains follows, all from one sample in a study of blood T cell repertoires in COVID-19. The repertoire was sequenced with immunoSEQ multiplex PCR; TCRdb's copy has only in-frame clones and lacks some. The top ten hold roughly 12% of the sample, which has about 76,000 clones, 80% seen once. The source material was peripheral blood. The receptors shown here come from a human donor in a cohort sampled during active COVID-19. Each CDR3 is given with its conserved first and last residue. A D gene is named only where the DNA matches it firmly. Size tells how often a clone was seen (once, few, many) or the class of an expanded clone, and some rows leave it out.

V gene: TRBV18; D gene: -; J gene: TRBJ1-6; clone size: -; CDR3 protein: CASSPRQNNSPLHF; CDR3 DNA: TGTGCCAGCTCACCAAGACAGAATAATTCACCCCTCCACTTT
V gene: TRBV6-2/TRBV6-3; D gene: TRBD1; J gene: TRBJ2-6; clone size: once; CDR3 protein: CASRPLDRAGANVLTF; CDR3 DNA: TGTGCCAGCAGACCTCTCGACAGGGCTGGGGCCAACGTCCTGACTTTC
V gene: TRBV5-1; D gene: -; J gene: TRBJ2-5; clone size: -; CDR3 protein: CASSSAWVTSTIKETQYF; CDR3 DNA: TGCGCCAGCAGCTCTGCTTGGGTGACCTCTACTATAAAAGAGACCCAGTACTTC
V gene: TRBV30; D gene: TRBD1; J gene: TRBJ2-5; clone size: -; CDR3 protein: CAWSSLRGLKETQYF; CDR3 DNA: TGTGCCTGGAGTTCCCTCAGGGGGCTCAAAGAGACCCAGTACTTC
V gene: TRBV7-2; D gene: -; J gene: TRBJ1-3; clone size: -; CDR3 protein: CASSPTWGGHSGNTIYF; CDR3 DNA: TGTGCCAGCAGCCCCACTTGGGGGGGCCACTCTGGAAACACCATATATTTT
V gene: TRBV28; D gene: -; J gene: TRBJ1-1; clone size: once; CDR3 protein: CASIPWGRSGTEAFF; CDR3 DNA: TGTGCCAGCATCCCATGGGGGAGGAGTGGCACTGAAGCTTTCTTT
V gene: TRBV5-8; D gene: TRBD1; J gene: TRBJ1-1; clone size: -; CDR3 protein: CASRKGGGGFTEAFF; CDR3 DNA: TGTGCCAGCAGAAAAGGGGGCGGAGGGTTCACTGAAGCTTTCTTT
V gene: TRBV6-5; D gene: -; J gene: TRBJ1-5; clone size: few; CDR3 protein: CASRKQGISNQPQHF; CDR3 DNA: TGTGCCAGCAGAAAACAGGGTATTAGCAATCAGCCCCAGCATTTT
V gene: TRBV5-1; D gene: -; J gene: TRBJ2-3; clone size: -; CDR3 protein: CASRQLAGTDTQYF; CDR3 DNA: TGCGCCAGCAGACAATTGGCCGGCACAGATACGCAGTATTTT
V gene: TRBV29-1; D gene: -; J gene: TRBJ1-4; clone size: -; CDR3 protein: CSVGRYEKLFF; CDR3 DNA: TGCAGCGTTGGGCGGTATGAAAAACTGTTTTTT
V gene: TRBV7-2; D gene: -; J gene: TRBJ2-2; clone size: -; CDR3 protein: CASSPRIGGGGTGELFF; CDR3 DNA: TGTGCCAGCAGCCCCCGAATAGGAGGGGGCGGCACCGGGGAGCTGTTTTTT
V gene: TRBV9; D gene: -; J gene: TRBJ2-6; clone size: -; CDR3 protein: CASSPLPRTDGANVLTF; CDR3 DNA: TGTGCCAGCAGCCCCCTACCAAGGACTGACGGGGCCAACGTCCTGACTTTC
V gene: TRBV10-2; D gene: TRBD1; J gene: TRBJ1-4; clone size: -; CDR3 protein: CASSDTGAFAVGKLFF; CDR3 DNA: TGCGCCAGCAGTGATACAGGGGCTTTCGCTGTTGGGAAACTGTTTTTT
V gene: TRBV9; D gene: -; J gene: TRBJ2-7; clone size: few; CDR3 protein: CASSDTVFLGEQYF; CDR3 DNA: TGTGCCAGCAGCGACACAGTGTTTTTAGGCGAGCAGTACTTC
V gene: TRBV7-3; D gene: TRBD1; J gene: TRBJ2-1; clone size: -; CDR3 protein: CASSVGQGGHNEQFF; CDR3 DNA: TGTGCCAGCAGCGTGGGACAGGGTGGGCACAATGAGCAGTTCTTC
V gene: TRBV4-3; D gene: -; J gene: TRBJ2-3; clone size: -; CDR3 protein: CASSQVGSTDTQYF; CDR3 DNA: TGCGCCAGCAGCCAAGTGGGCAGCACAGATACGCAGTATTTT
V gene: TRBV7-8; D gene: -; J gene: TRBJ2-2; clone size: -; CDR3 protein: CASSSQSYTVRGGELFF; CDR3 DNA: TGTGCCAGCAGCTCCCAATCCTACACGGTCCGGGGGGGGGAGCTGTTTTTT
V gene: TRBV12-3/TRBV12-4; D gene: -; J gene: TRBJ1-1; clone size: -; CDR3 protein: CASSSRVNTEAFF; CDR3 DNA: TGTGCCAGCAGCTCCAGGGTTAACACTGAAGCTTTCTTT
V gene: TRBV6-1; D gene: TRBD1; J gene: TRBJ1-5; clone size: -; CDR3 protein: CASSENRGQYQPQHF; CDR3 DNA: TGTGCCAGCAGTGAAAACAGGGGACAGTATCAGCCCCAGCATTTT
V gene: TRBV12-5; D gene: -; J gene: TRBJ1-5; clone size: -; CDR3 protein: CASAMTDGPQHF; CDR3 DNA: TGTGCTAGTGCCATGACAGATGGGCCCCAGCATTTT
V gene: TRBV15; D gene: TRBD1; J gene: TRBJ2-6; clone size: once; CDR3 protein: CATSSGDRGSGANVLTF; CDR3 DNA: TGTGCCACCAGCAGTGGGGACAGGGGCTCTGGGGCCAACGTCCTGACTTTC
V gene: TRBV6-2/TRBV6-3; D gene: -; J gene: TRBJ1-3; clone size: -; CDR3 protein: CASSSPQVSGNTIYF; CDR3 DNA: TGTGCCAGCAGCTCTCCACAGGTCTCTGGAAACACCATATATTTT
V gene: TRBV4-2; D gene: -; J gene: TRBJ1-1; clone size: -; CDR3 protein: CASSQDLRQPTEAFF; CDR3 DNA: TGTGCCAGCAGCCAAGATCTGAGACAACCCACTGAAGCTTTCTTT
V gene: TRBV14; D gene: -; J gene: TRBJ1-2; clone size: -; CDR3 protein: CASSRDSLYGYTF; CDR3 DNA: TGTGCCAGCAGCCGAGATAGCTTATATGGCTACACCTTC
V gene: TRBV5-1; D gene: TRBD2; J gene: TRBJ2-3; clone size: -; CDR3 protein: CASHGEGLPTDTQYF; CDR3 DNA: TGCGCCAGCCATGGGGAGGGGCTCCCCACAGATACGCAGTATTTT
V gene: TRBV28; D gene: TRBD1; J gene: TRBJ1-1; clone size: -; CDR3 protein: CASSFRQGGAFF; CDR3 DNA: TGTGCCAGCAGTTTCCGACAGGGTGGGGCTTTCTTT
V gene: TRBV7-3; D gene: -; J gene: TRBJ2-7; clone size: -; CDR3 protein: CASSPRGHPRF; CDR3 DNA: TGTGCCAGCAGCCCAAGGGGACACCCACGCTTC
V gene: TRBV14; D gene: -; J gene: TRBJ2-7; clone size: once; CDR3 protein: CASSQVPGGAYEQYF; CDR3 DNA: TGTGCCAGCAGCCAAGTCCCCGGAGGGGCGTACGAGCAGTACTTC
V gene: TRBV11-2; D gene: TRBD1; J gene: TRBJ2-3; clone size: -; CDR3 protein: CASSLSRGQGADTQYF; CDR3 DNA: TGTGCCAGCAGCTTATCCCGTGGACAGGGAGCAGATACGCAGTATTTT
V gene: TRBV24-1; D gene: TRBD1; J gene: TRBJ1-1; clone size: -; CDR3 protein: CATSDSRTGLTEAFF; CDR3 DNA: TGTGCCACCAGTGATTCGAGGACAGGGCTCACTGAAGCTTTCTTT
V gene: TRBV7-7; D gene: -; J gene: TRBJ2-2; clone size: few; CDR3 protein: CASSLAPTVNTGELFF; CDR3 DNA: TGTGCTAGCAGTTTAGCCCCGACAGTCAACACCGGGGAGCTGTTTTTT
V gene: TRBV6-1; D gene: -; J gene: TRBJ1-2; clone size: -; CDR3 protein: CASSEQGIYGYTF; CDR3 DNA: TGTGCCAGCAGTGAACAGGGGATCTATGGCTACACCTTC
V gene: TRBV12-3/TRBV12-4; D gene: -; J gene: TRBJ2-4; clone size: few; CDR3 protein: CASSGRGIQYF; CDR3 DNA: TGTGCCAGCAGTGGGCGTGGCATTCAGTACTTC
V gene: TRBV9; D gene: -; J gene: TRBJ2-2; clone size: -; CDR3 protein: CASSVVQKVSTGELFF; CDR3 DNA: TGTGCCAGCAGCGTAGTTCAGAAAGTTTCAACCGGGGAGCTGTTTTTT
V gene: TRBV7-3; D gene: -; J gene: TRBJ2-3; clone size: -; CDR3 protein: CASSLYVENTQYF; CDR3 DNA: TGTGCCAGCAGCTTATACGTAGAAAATACGCAGTATTTT
V gene: TRBV3-1/TRBV3-2; D gene: -; J gene: TRBJ2-7; clone size: many; CDR3 protein: CASSQDPSSYEQYF; CDR3 DNA: TGTGCCAGCAGCCAAGACCCTAGCTCCTACGAGCAGTACTTC
V gene: TRBV28; D gene: -; J gene: TRBJ1-2; clone size: -; CDR3 protein: CASTRGDYGYTF; CDR3 DNA: TGTGCCAGCACTCGGGGGGACTATGGCTACACCTTC
V gene: TRBV27; D gene: -; J gene: TRBJ2-5; clone size: -; CDR3 protein: CASSSYQGGHGTQYF; CDR3 DNA: TGTGCCAGCAGTTCCTACCAGGGGGGCCACGGGACCCAGTACTTC
V gene: TRBV19; D gene: TRBD1; J gene: TRBJ1-5; clone size: few; CDR3 protein: CASSPIDRAVNQPQHF; CDR3 DNA: TGTGCCAGTAGCCCTATAGACAGGGCGGTCAATCAGCCCCAGCATTTT
V gene: TRBV23-1; D gene: TRBD1; J gene: TRBJ2-7; clone size: -; CDR3 protein: CASSQKRNTGQGFYEQYF; CDR3 DNA: TGCGCCAGCAGTCAGAAGCGAAATACGGGACAGGGTTTCTACGAGCAGTACTTC
V gene: TRBV28; D gene: TRBD1; J gene: TRBJ1-6; clone size: -; CDR3 protein: CATYLRQGSSPLHF; CDR3 DNA: TGTGCCACCTACCTGCGACAGGGGAGTTCACCCCTCCACTTT